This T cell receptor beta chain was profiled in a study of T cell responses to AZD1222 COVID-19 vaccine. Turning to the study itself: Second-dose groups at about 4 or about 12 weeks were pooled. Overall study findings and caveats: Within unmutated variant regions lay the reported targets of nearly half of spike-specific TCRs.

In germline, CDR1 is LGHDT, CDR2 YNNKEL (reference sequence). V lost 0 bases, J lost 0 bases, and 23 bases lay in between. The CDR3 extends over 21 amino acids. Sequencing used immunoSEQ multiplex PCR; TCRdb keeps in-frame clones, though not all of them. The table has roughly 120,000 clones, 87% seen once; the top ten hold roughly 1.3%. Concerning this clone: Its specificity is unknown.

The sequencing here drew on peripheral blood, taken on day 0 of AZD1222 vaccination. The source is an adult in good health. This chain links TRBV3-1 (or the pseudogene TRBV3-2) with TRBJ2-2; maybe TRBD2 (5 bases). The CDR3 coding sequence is TGTGCCAGCAGCCAAGATAGATTACGATTAGGGAGCGAAACGAACACCGGGGAGCTGTTTTTT. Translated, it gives CASSQDRLRLGSETNTGELFF.